This TCR beta chain was profiled in a study of blood T cell repertoires in COVID-19. Assay used: immunoSEQ multiplex PCR; TCRdb lists only in-frame clones, some missing. Of roughly 80,000 clones listed, roughly 84% are singletons. This clone was seen a handful of times. Germline V gene lookup returns CDR1 WSHSY and CDR2 SAAADI. This CDR3 has 15 amino acids. V shed 3 bases and J 5 bases; nucleotides not matched to a gene: 9. The chain uses TRBV10-2 and TRBJ2-7, with TRBD2 matching 8 bases. The TCR was taken from a man in his forties or fifties with acute or convalescent COVID-19. The source material was peripheral blood. The CDR3 here is CASSDTLAVDNEQYF. CDR3 DNA sequence: TGCGCCAGCAGTGACACACTAGCGGTAGACAACGAGCAGTACTTC.